One and the same sample provided the 2 T cell receptor beta chains below, sequenced in a study of neurological immune-mediated disorders. In TCRdb, the 5' RACE reads were re-called with MiXCR into one record per CDR3 protein. The sample records 55,000 to 75,000 distinct CDR3 sequences, roughly 15% being singletons. Described time point: longitudinal time-point 1 (baseline). The sample consisted of PBMCs. These receptors came from a female donor with HTLV-1-associated myelopathy (HAM/TSP).

The genes are TRBV4-2 and TRBJ2-7; D is perhaps TRBD1 (5 bases). V lost 5 bases, J lost 5 bases, and 16 bases lay in between. Germline V gene lookup returns CDR1 LGHNA and CDR2 YNFKEQ. The CDR3 totals 14 residues. DNA of the CDR3: TGTGCCAGCAGCGTCCGTGACAGCTACCACGAGCAGTACTTC. Its translation: CASSVRDSYHEQYF.

At least ten counts were recorded for this clonotype. The gene calls are TRBV4-1 and TRBJ1-5, with D unresolved. The CDR3 contains 16 residues. Germline loops: CDR1 MGHRA, CDR2 YSYEKL. Trimming stripped 4 bases from V and 0 bases from J, with 13 bases between. The CDR3 sequence: CASSPRTGLSNQPQHF. DNA for the CDR3: TGCGCCAGCAGCCCTAGGACGGGCCTTAGCAATCAGCCCCAGCATTTT.